Presented here are 8 T cell receptor beta chains from one specimen sequenced in a study of T cells in Graves' hyperthyroidism and ophthalmopathy. RNA transcripts provided the source from which TCR beta CDR3 regions were amplified. An initial round of RT-PCR targeting the TCR CDR3 relied on the HTBI primer set. In TCRdb, the multiplex PCR reads were re-called with MiXCR into one record per CDR3 protein. The table shows 280,000 or so distinct CDR3 sequences, with over 12% occurring only once. Sequenced input: blood. The source of these receptors is a woman aged 50 to 60 with Graves' hyperthyroidism that later progressed to Graves' ophthalmopathy.

This rearrangement joins TRBV7-2 to TRBJ1-3; possibly TRBD1 for D (5 bases). The germline gives CDR1 SGHTA, CDR2 FQGNSA. This CDR3 comprises 13 residues. Trimming took off 1 base at V and 7 bases at J, with 8 bases between the two ends. The DNA for the CDR3 is TGTGCCAGCAGCTTAGGACAGATTAACACCATATATTTT. Protein sequence: CASSLGQINTIYF.

This clonotype was counted at least ten times. The chain uses TRBV30 and TRBJ2-2; no definite D call. Per germline, CDR1 GTSNPN and CDR2 SVGIG (reference sequence). Trimming removed 8 bases from V and 6 bases from J, with 13 bases in between. The CDR3 runs 12 residues. DNA for the CDR3: TGTGCCCTGAGTATTAGCTCCGGGGAGCTGTTTTTT. Translated: CALSISSGELFF.

CDR3 loop: CSVEGNTEAFF. CDR3 bases: TGCAGCGTTGAGGGGAACACTGAAGCTTTCTTT. V usage is TRBV29-1 and J usage is TRBJ1-1, with unresolved D. The CDR3 has 11 residues. V lost 3 bases and J 1 base, leaving 3 bases between the germline ends. Germline loops: CDR1 SQVTM, CDR2 ANQGSEA.

The chain has TRBV29-1 and TRBJ2-4; TRBD2 is a possible D gene (5 bases). The V end lost 4 bases, the J end lost 8 bases, and 12 bases lay between the germline ends. The CDR3 has 12 amino acids. Germline V gives CDR1 SQVTM, CDR2 ANQGSEA. CDR3 bases: TGCAGCGTTGTGGACTTTAAAGACATTCAGTACTTC. Translating gives CSVVDFKDIQYF.

This clonotype was seen repeatedly, ten times or more. V is TRBV18 and J is TRBJ2-1; the match to TRBD1 covers 9 bases. J gave up 7 bases and V 5 bases, and 9 bases lay outside the gene matches. Germline loops: CDR1 KGHSH, CDR2 LQKENI. The CDR3 runs 15 residues. CDR3 sequence reads: CASSSRDRAENEQFF. The CDR3 DNA is TGTGCCAGCTCAAGCCGGGACAGGGCTGAGAATGAGCAGTTCTTC.

This clonotype occurred many times. The chain joins TRBV27 to TRBJ2-3; 10 nucleotides match TRBD1. The CDR3 length is 15 residues. Unmatched junction bases numbered 6, after V lost 4 bases and J lost 5 bases. The germline gives CDR1 MNHEY, CDR2 SMNVEV (reference sequence). CDR3 bases: TGTGCCAGCAGTTCCGGGACAGGGGTGCAAGATACGCAGTATTTT. It encodes CASSSGTGVQDTQYF.

This clonotype was recorded at least ten times. This sequence joins TRBV6-5 and TRBJ1-6; D is possibly TRBD1 (6 bases). Trimming cost V 2 bases and J 8 bases, with 13 bases left between them. Germline loops: CDR1 MNHEY, CDR2 SVGAGI. This CDR3 has 15 residues. The CDR3, as DNA: TGTGCCAGCAGTTACATGGGGGGCCTGGATTCACCCCTCCACTTT. Translation: CASSYMGGLDSPLHF.

This clonotype was seen ten or more times. The genes are TRBV28 and TRBJ1-3; the match to TRBD1 covers 9 bases. J lost 5 bases, V lost 4 bases, and 12 bases had no gene match. The CDR3 has 17 amino acids. The germline V gene has CDR1 MDHEN and CDR2 SYDVKM. The CDR3 here is CASSSWTGEYGRNTIYF. In nucleotides, the CDR3 is TGTGCCAGCAGTTCCTGGACAGGGGAGTACGGAAGAAACACCATATATTTT.